These 17 T cell receptor beta chains were sequenced from one sample in a study of immune evolution from preneoplasia to lung adenocarcinoma. Generated by immunoSEQ multiplex PCR, the TCRdb table keeps only in-frame clones and is missing some. The sample yields 20,000 or so clones, roughly 76% seen once. Sequenced material: FFPE invasive lung adenocarcinoma tissue. Receptors were obtained from a person aged 55 to 70 with lung adenocarcinoma.

V usage is TRBV6-5 and J usage is TRBJ2-7; 8 bases match TRBD1. The germline CDR1 and CDR2 sequences are MNHEY and SVGAGI. Losses at the gene ends were 4 bases for V and 0 bases for J; bases not matched to a gene: 8. CDR3 size: 16 residues. The CDR3 nucleotides are TGTGCCAGCAGTTCTCCCGGACAGGGACACTCCTACGAGCAGTACTTC. Translation: CASSSPGQGHSYEQYF.

The V gene is TRBV6-1, the J gene TRBJ2-1, with TRBD2 identical over 8 bases. The junction had 0 bases not matched to a gene; V was cut back by 2 bases and J by 0 bases. This CDR3 contains 15 residues. Germline CDR1 and CDR2: MNHNS and SASEGT. The CDR3, as DNA: TGTGCCAGCAGTGAACTAGCGGGCTCCTACAATGAGCAGTTCTTC. Translating it yields CASSELAGSYNEQFF.

The CDR3 DNA reads as TGTGCCAGCAGCTCGAGGGGAGAGACCCAGTACTTC. Translation gives CASSSRGETQYF. The gene calls are TRBV11-2 and TRBJ2-5; D might be TRBD1 or TRBD2, each matching 5 bases. The V and J ends lost 4 bases and 4 bases respectively, with 7 bases between them. Per germline, CDR1 SGHAT and CDR2 FQNNGV. This CDR3 has 12 residues.

The V call is TRBV6-5, the J call TRBJ1-1; D is unclear. CDR3 length: 11 residues. Germline V gives CDR1 MNHEY, CDR2 SVGAGI. V lost 3 bases, J lost 3 bases, and 2 bases lay in between. The CDR3 region has the DNA TGTGCCAGCAGTTATTACACTGAAGCTTTCTTT. It specifies CASSYYTEAFF.

The rearrangement links TRBV7-3 to TRBJ1-2, with a tentative D call TRBD1 (5 bases). Germline V gene lookup returns CDR1 SGHTA and CDR2 FQGTGA. Trimming took 3 bases from V and 6 from J, leaving 14 bases between them. The CDR3 covers 14 residues. This CDR3 reads CASSFDSPLDGYTF. The CDR3 nucleotides are TGTGCCAGCAGCTTTGACAGTCCCCTCGATGGCTACACCTTC. Full variable domain (remainder filled in from reference TRBV7-3 and TRBJ1-2): GAGVSQTPSNKVTEKGKYVELRCDPISGHTALYWYRQSLGQGPEFLIYFQGTGAADDSGLPNDRFFAVRPEGSVSTLKIQRTERGDSAVYLCASSFDSPLDGYTFGSGTRLTVV.

The V and J genes are TRBV4-2 and TRBJ2-1, with D unresolved. Trimming pared 3 bases from V and 5 bases from J, leaving 5 bases between. Germline V lookup: CDR1 LGHNA, CDR2 YNFKEQ. This CDR3 region has 12 residues. The CDR3 DNA is TGTGCCAGCAGCCACCGAGACAATGAGCAGTTCTTC. This encodes CASSHRDNEQFF.

V gene TRBV5-1 combines with J gene TRBJ2-3; perhaps TRBD2 as D (6 bases). V was pared by 2 bases and J by 5 bases, with 15 bases between. The CDR3 sequence is 15 residues long. From germline, CDR1 is SGHRS and CDR2 YFSETQ. CDR3 bases: TGCGCCAGCAGCTTTGGGCAGGGAGGTCGAGATACGCAGTATTTT. Amino acids: CASSFGQGGRDTQYF.

The V call is TRBV7-8, the J call TRBJ2-2, with D unresolved. CDR3 length: 16 amino acids. Trimming cost V 5 bases and J 6 bases, with 19 bases left between them. Germline V gene lookup returns CDR1 SGHVS and CDR2 FQNEAQ. The CDR3 sequence: CASSPLPFGVSGELFF. In nucleotides, the CDR3 is TGTGCCAGCAGCCCCCTCCCGTTCGGAGTTTCCGGGGAGCTGTTTTTT.

V gene TRBV11-1 combines with J gene TRBJ1-2; D may be TRBD1 (6 bases). The germline CDR1 and CDR2 sequences are SGHAT and FQDESV (reference sequence). V was cut by 5 bases and J by 8 bases, with 18 bases left in between. The CDR3 contains 14 residues. In DNA, the CDR3 is TGTGCCAGCAGCCCAGGACCCGGAGGGGGAGGCTACACCTTC. It encodes CASSPGPGGGGYTF.

V and J are TRBV7-2 and TRBJ2-4, with D perhaps TRBD1 or TRBD2 (5 bases each). Germline-derived CDR1 and CDR2 are SGHTA and FQGNSA. This CDR3 has 17 residues. V dropped 5 bases and J dropped 0 bases, with 17 bases sitting between them. CDR3 bases: TGTGCCAGCAGCGCGGGTTCGTGGGGCCTAGCCAAAAACATTCAGTACTTC. Its translation is CASSAGSWGLAKNIQYF. The full variable domain, rest sourced from reference TRBV7-2 and TRBJ2-4, is GAGVSQSPSNKVTEKGKDVELRCDPISGHTALYWYRQSLGQGLEFLIYFQGNSAPDKSGLPSDRFSAERTGGSVSTLTIQRTQQEDSAVYLCASSAGSWGLAKNIQYFGAGTRLSVL.

The chain employs TRBV6-5 and TRBJ2-7; 7 bases match TRBD1. The CDR3 totals 15 residues. The germline gives CDR1 MNHEY, CDR2 SVGAGI. Unmatched junction bases numbered 4, after V lost 2 bases and J lost 0 bases. The CDR3 reads CASSYGTVPSYEQYF. The CDR3 DNA follows: TGTGCCAGCAGTTACGGGACAGTGCCCTCCTACGAGCAGTACTTC.

The CDR3 region has the DNA TGTGCCAGCAGTGTTGGGTCGGGAACTGAAGCTTTCTTT. Translated: CASSVGSGTEAFF. This sequence joins TRBV2 and TRBJ1-1; D is unclear. Trimming left V 4 bases short and J 5 bases short, with 11 bases between. Per germline, CDR1 SNHLY and CDR2 FYNNEI. CDR3 size: 13 residues. The complete variable domain, with remaining parts taken from reference TRBV2 and TRBJ1-1, reads EPEVTQTPSHQVTQMGQEVILRCVPISNHLYFYWYRQILGQKVEFLVSFYNNEISEKSEIFDDQFSVERPDGSNFTLKIRSTKLEDSAMYFCASSVGSGTEAFFGQGTRLTVV.

This clone was detected only once. J is TRBJ2-7 and V is TRBV7-9, with D hard to call. The V end was cut by 1 base, the J end by 4 bases, with 5 bases between. Germline CDR1 SEHNR, CDR2 FQNEAQ (reference sequence). CDR3 length: 12 amino acids. The chain's CDR3 is CASSLVGYEQYF. The DNA for the CDR3 is TGTGCCAGCAGCTTAGTGGGTTACGAGCAGTACTTC.

The rearrangement uses TRBV5-1 and TRBJ2-7; D gene ambiguous. The V gene's germline CDR1 is SGHRS and CDR2 YFSETQ. The CDR3 contains 13 residues. V dropped 3 bases and J dropped 6 bases, with 13 bases sitting between them. CDR3 residues: CASSSPTGSEQYF. CDR3 nucleotide sequence: TGCGCCAGCAGCTCCCCTACCGGTTCCGAGCAGTACTTC.

J is TRBJ2-5 and V is TRBV28; 11 nucleotides match TRBD2. Germline lookup yields CDR1 MDHEN and CDR2 SYDVKM. CDR3 length: 13 residues. CDR3 nucleotide sequence: TGTGCGGTTAGCGGGAGGGCCGGAGAGACCCAGTACTTC. Translating it yields CAVSGRAGETQYF.

The V and J genes are TRBV15 and TRBJ2-2; 10 nucleotides agree with TRBD1. The CDR3 has 15 residues. The J segment lost 7 bases and the V segment lost 9 bases, leaving 11 bases of the junction unmatched. Germline-derived CDR1 and CDR2 are LNHNV and YYDKDF (reference sequence). The CDR3, as DNA: TGTGCCACTAGGCCCGGGACAGGGGACATCGGGGAGCTGTTTTTT. It translates to CATRPGTGDIGELFF.

A few counts support this clone. This chain joins TRBV29-1 and TRBJ2-5; D might be TRBD2 (7 bases). The CDR3 is made up of 14 amino acids. With 7 bases removed from V and 3 bases from J, the gap between germline ends came to 18 bases. In germline, CDR1 is SQVTM, CDR2 ANQGSEA. The CDR3: CSAAPRGAKETQYF. The CDR3 DNA reads TGCAGCGCGGCCCCCCGGGGGGCGAAAGAGACCCAGTACTTC.